This paragraph covers one T cell receptor (beta chain) sequence. Other DNA sequences in the sample encode the same CDR3. As handled by the study authors: Reference gene primer amplification gave nucleated cell count estimates. TCRdb's table, derived via immunoSEQ multiplex PCR, lists solely in-frame clones and lacks some. Clone size and the V and J calls come from that table; the DNA yielded D and trimming. The table records about 160,000 clones, about 87% of them present only once. Trimming pared 5 bases from V and 0 bases from J, leaving 11 bases between. CDR3 length equals 15 residues. Germline CDR1 reads SGHRS; CDR2 reads YFSETQ. This specimen belongs to a study of blood T cell repertoires in COVID-19. For the study at large: Samples came from the United States, Italy and Spain, spanning acute and convalescent COVID-19. From T cells, B-cell-depleted T cells, or PBMCs came the material, which was cDNA or gDNA.

The rearrangement joins TRBV5-1 to TRBJ2-2; D might be TRBD1 (6 bases). Source material: peripheral blood. This sequence originates from a woman in her sixties who had recovered from COVID-19. The CDR3 loop is CASSAGTTNTGELFF. The DNA of the CDR3 is TGCGCCAGCAGTGCCGGGACAACGAACACCGGGGAGCTGTTTTTT.